This T cell receptor (beta chain) comes out of a study of early T cells in non-severe SARS-CoV-2 infection. V lost 6 bases and J lost 6, with 17 bases in between. This CDR3 is 14 amino acids long. Germline assignment: CDR1 MDHEN and CDR2 SYDVKM. From the 5' RACE reads, TCRdb called clonotypes with MiXCR, one entry per CDR3 protein. This sample yields roughly 41,000 distinct CDR3 sequences, of which 5% to 5.5% are seen a single time; about 5% belongs to the top ten. Many counts were recorded for this clonotype. This specimen was whole blood, taken at baseline. This receptor was taken from an adult who was a healthcare worker with PCR-confirmed SARS-CoV-2 infection or an uninfected control (not recorded which). V usage is TRBV28 and J usage is TRBJ2-5; D ambiguous. The CDR3: CASSQGGLGKTQYF. In DNA, the CDR3 is TGTGCCAGCAGCCAAGGTGGGCTGGGAAAGACCCAGTACTTC.